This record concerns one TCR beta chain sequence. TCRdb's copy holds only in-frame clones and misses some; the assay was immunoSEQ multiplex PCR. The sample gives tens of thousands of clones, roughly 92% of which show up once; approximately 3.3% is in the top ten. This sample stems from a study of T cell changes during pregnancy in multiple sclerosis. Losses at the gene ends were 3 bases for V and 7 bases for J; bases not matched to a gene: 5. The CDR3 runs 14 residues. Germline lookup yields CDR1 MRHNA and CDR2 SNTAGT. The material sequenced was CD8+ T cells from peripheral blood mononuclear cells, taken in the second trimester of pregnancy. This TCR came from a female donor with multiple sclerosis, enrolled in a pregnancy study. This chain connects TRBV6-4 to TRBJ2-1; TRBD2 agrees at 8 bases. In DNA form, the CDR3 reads TGTGCCAGCAGTGAAGCGGGAGATCGGAATGAGCAGTTCTTC. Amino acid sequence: CASSEAGDRNEQFF.